This T cell receptor beta chain was identified in a study of glioma-infiltrating T cells. TCR alpha and beta CDR3 regions were amplified from RNA using iRepertoire nested multiplex PCR. One-step reverse transcription and amplification started from approximately 100-400 ng of tissue mRNA or PBMC total RNA. MiXCR, run by TCRdb on the multiplex PCR reads, gives a single entry per CDR3 protein. Here the sample spans approximately 89,000 distinct CDR3 sequences, about 25% being singletons. With respect to this clonotype: Its target is unknown. A much larger clonotype is one base distant, so this may be a read error.

Whole-study results and caveats: Only very few CDR3 sequences appeared in both tissue and blood. Tissue-blood divergence was below expectation in non-neoplastic patients, above in gliomas.

There are 14 residues in the CDR3. Germline loops: CDR1 MNHNS, CDR2 SASEGT. The sequencing input was glioma tissue, nonneoplastic brain tissue, or PBMCs (not recorded which). This clonotype originated in a human donor with low-grade glioma or glioblastoma, undergoing nonglioma brain surgery, or in good health (not recorded which). The chain employs TRBV6-1 and TRBJ2-1; no reliable D call. CDR3 DNA sequence: TGTGCCAGCAGTGGCACGAACGCCTACAATGGGCAGTTCTTC. Amino acids: CASSGTNAYNGQFF.